The 2 T cell receptor beta chains below come from one sample, sequenced in a study of T cell repertoires in cytomegalovirus infection (dated by TCRdb to the late 2010s). In the paper's terms, the treatment or condition label means: in vitro stimulation with specific CMV peptide epitopes to enrich CMV-specific T cells. Sequencing was performed on an Illumina HiSeq 1500. The public reads were reprocessed in TCRdb via fastp at Q25 and MiXCR, keeping in-frame beta chains. Rows merge per CDR3 protein into single entries with the most common DNA and genes. Here the sample has about 24,000 distinct CDR3 sequences; around 21% occur a single time. The top ten clonotypes cover about 90% of the sample. No cognate antigen is known for these TCRs. Sequencing used CD8+ T cells from cultured PBMCs, obtained from culture after CMV antigen stimulation. The receptors here all came from a human donor in good health (CMV status not recorded). Some clones in this sample may be carry-over from other donors' samples.

This clonotype was observed a few times. The chain joins TRBV4-3 to TRBJ2-1; a possible D gene is TRBD1 (5 bases). V dropped 0 bases and J dropped 6 bases, with 12 bases sitting between them. CDR1 and CDR2 from the germline V gene are LGHNA and YSLEER. CDR3 length: 15 residues. The CDR3 DNA reads as TGCGCCAGCAGCCAAGACGGACACAGAATCAATGAGCAGTTCTTC. It codes for CASSQDGHRINEQFF.

A remark on this clonotype: A junction end diverges from the germline sequence, so it may reflect a read error. The V gene is TRBV11-2, the J gene TRBJ2-7; 7 nucleotides align to TRBD2. The CDR3 totals 15 residues. The germline V gene has CDR1 SGHAT and CDR2 FQNNGV. CDR3 sequence: CASSHSSPGGSEQYF. The DNA for the CDR3 is TGCGCCAGCAGCCACTCATCCCCGGGGGGTAGTGAGCAGTACTTC.